This TCR beta chain was identified in a study of blood T cell repertoires in COVID-19 (dated by TCRdb to between 2020 and 2021). Background on the whole study: Collaborator samples came from the United States, Italy and Spain and covered acute and convalescent phases of COVID-19. The prospective study material was composed of cDNA or gDNA derived from T cells, B-cell-depleted T cells, or PBMCs. Where available, HLA class I and class II types were obtained from metadata supplied by the sample provider rather than from assay-based typing. Nearly every sample came with metadata listing a de-identified subject ID, COVID-19 status, age in years and sex. The repertoires were released in a freely available public database intended as a resource for research on the immune response to SARS-CoV-2. Samples came from the ongoing ImmuneRACE study (first 160 participants) plus 1,254 subjects from 6 global collaborators. Subjects who had been exposed to COVID-19, were actively infected with it, or had recovered from it provided the deeply sampled blood TCRbeta repertoires that made up the dataset. Study-wide findings and limitations: The quantity of clinical and demographic metadata differed by source and by participant and was supplied without curation.

For this clone: Its antigen remains undetermined. No base quality values were provided; no much bigger clone lies one nucleotide off.

Another Seattle source contributed samples from volunteer blood donors who had recovered from COVID-19. Collaborating institutions collected whole blood in K2EDTA tubes following their own protocols. Collaborator samples were shipped for TCRbeta analysis as frozen whole blood, isolated PBMCs, or DNA extracted from either sample type. The immunoSEQ Assay, a bias-controlled multiplex PCR, was used to amplify TCRbeta CDR3 regions from genomic DNA. The study's processing was this. Within the assay, amplification of reference gene primers was used to estimate how many nucleated cells each sample contained. To quantify the absolute abundance of each unique TCRbeta CDR3 rearrangement, sequence reads were collapsed and filtered. Productive Simpson clonality was computed per sample as the square root of Simpson's diversity index over productive rearrangements. Here the immuneACCESS table is served through TCRdb, limited to in-frame sequences with V and J called. Missing clones are a known gap in these copies; in checked studies unresolved V genes cover under half, and the rest lacks a known reason. The V and J calls and clone size are taken from that table; D and trimming were inferred from the DNA. The sample table holds about 130,000 clones, of which 75% to 90% were seen once. The ten largest clones represent about 16% of the sample.

The CDR3 covers 13 residues, taking in both the cysteine and the phenylalanine. Only the CDR3 region is kept as DNA, spanning 39 bases read in frame from base 1. V trim: 0 bases; J trim: 10 bases; unmatched bases: 5. The germline V gene provides CDR1 LGHNA and CDR2 YNFKEQ. Here the chain combines TRBV4-2 and TRBJ2-7; TRBD1 lines up with 8 middle nucleotides. Sequences were obtained from peripheral blood. The origin of this receptor is a woman aged 45 to 65 who had recovered from COVID-19. The CDR3 protein: CASSQDPDRDQYF. The base sequence is TGTGCCAGCAGCCAAGATCCGGACAGGGACCAGTACTTC.